Following are 17 T cell receptor beta chains from one sample sequenced in a study of cytomegalovirus exposure and HLA in healthy donors. PCR amplification relied on 60 Vbeta primers (plus 13 Jbeta primers). Here immunoSEQ multiplex PCR was the method, and the copy in TCRdb shows in-frame clones only, minus some. The data show around 130,000 clones, roughly four fifths seen once. Sequencing was carried out using PBMCs. The source of these receptors is a man aged 30-40 years in good health and CMV-seronegative.

The chain carries TRBV6-6 and TRBJ2-1; the match to TRBD2 covers 8 bases. With 9 bases clipped from V and 7 bases from J, the junction kept 8 bases outside the gene matches. The germline V gene has CDR1 MNHNY and CDR2 SVGAGI (reference sequence). CDR3 length: 13 residues. CDR3 sequence (DNA): TGTGCCAGTATGGCGGGGGGAACAAATGAGCAGTTCTTC. Translated: CASMAGGTNEQFF.

Notes on this clone: The CDR3 ends on some other residue instead of the conserved phenylalanine or tryptophan, so this is likely a read error. Here the CDR3 DNA reads TGTGCCTGGGACAGGGGGCGCATTTCAAACTATGGCTACACCCTC. Translation gives CAWDRGRISNYGYTL. The chain couples TRBV30 to TRBJ1-2; 10 bases match TRBD1. The CDR3 has 15 amino acids. From germline, CDR1 is GTSNPN and CDR2 SVGIG (reference sequence). Trimming removed 5 bases from V and 2 bases from J; junction bases left unmatched: 8.

The chain has TRBV5-1 and TRBJ1-2, with 8 bases matching TRBD1. Per the germline V gene, CDR1 is SGHRS and CDR2 is YFSETQ. V shed 3 bases and J 7 bases; nucleotides not matched to a gene: 14. The length of the CDR3 is 16 residues. CDR3 residues: CASSSSGTGFSSGYTF. CDR3 DNA sequence: TGCGCCAGCAGCTCCTCCGGGACAGGATTCTCCAGTGGCTACACCTTC.

The gene calls are TRBV6-1 and TRBJ2-1; 8 bases map to TRBD1. CDR1 and CDR2 from the germline V gene are MNHNS and SASEGT. This CDR3 is 15 amino acids long. After removal of 6 bases from V and 9 bases from J, the junction contained 13 bases not matched to a gene. In DNA form, the CDR3 reads TGTGCCAGCAGCCCCCGGGCAGGGGGCTGGAGTGAGCAGTTCTTC. It specifies CASSPRAGGWSEQFF.

The CDR3 nucleotides are TGTGCCAGCAGTGCCAGCGGGGGCTCTGGGGCCAACGTCCTGACTTTC. This encodes CASSASGGSGANVLTF. This chain uses TRBV6-4 with TRBJ2-6; 8 nucleotides line up with TRBD2. J lost 0 bases, V lost 4 bases, and 2 bases had no gene match. The CDR3 consists of 16 residues. CDR1 and CDR2 from the germline V gene are MRHNA and SNTAGT.

The rearrangement joins TRBV28 to TRBJ1-1; TRBD1 is a possible D gene (5 bases). The CDR3 sequence is 15 residues long. The germline gives CDR1 MDHEN, CDR2 SYDVKM. Trimming left V 3 bases short and J 1 base short, with 12 bases between. The CDR3: CASSFVHRQNTEAFF. CDR3 nucleotide sequence: TGTGCCAGCAGTTTCGTTCACAGGCAGAACACTGAAGCTTTCTTT.

The rearrangement uses TRBV7-2 and TRBJ2-1; 7 bases map to TRBD2. J was trimmed by 7 bases and V by 5 bases; bases with no gene match: 5. Germline V gene sequence: CDR1 SGHTA, CDR2 FQGNSA. CDR3 length: 13 amino acids. The CDR3 coding sequence is TGTGCCAGCAGCCCGGGAGGACCGAATGAGCAGTTCTTC. Protein product: CASSPGGPNEQFF. Combining the CDR3 with reference TRBV7-2 and TRBJ2-1 gives the whole variable domain GAGVSQSPSNKVTEKGKDVELRCDPISGHTALYWYRQSLGQGLEFLIYFQGNSAPDKSGLPSDRFSAERTGGSVSTLTIQRTQQEDSAVYLCASSPGGPNEQFFGPGTRLTVL.

This clone was picked up one time. This chain joins TRBV28 and TRBJ1-2; 10 bases map to TRBD1. V was clipped by 5 bases and J by 2 bases; unmatched bases: 2. Germline V CDR1 and CDR2: MDHEN, SYDVKM. The CDR3 length is 14 residues. CDR3 nucleotides: TGTGCCAGCAGTGGGGACAGGGGAAACTATGGCTACACCTTC. Translation gives CASSGDRGNYGYTF.

This clone was counted once. The V call is TRBV29-1, the J call TRBJ2-7; TRBD1 might be the D (5 bases). Trimming removed 1 base from V and 2 bases from J, with 15 bases in between. Germline values: CDR1 SQVTM, CDR2 ANQGSEA. This CDR3 has 15 amino acids. The CDR3 nucleotides are TGCAGCGTTGAAGTGGGGCCCGGAACGACCTACGAGCAGTACTTC. Translating it yields CSVEVGPGTTYEQYF.

This clone was seen more than once but under ten times. The genes are TRBV6-5 and TRBJ2-7; 9 bases map to TRBD1. CDR1 is MNHEY and CDR2 is SVGAGI in the germline V gene. The CDR3 totals 16 residues. Germline trimming cut 2 bases from V and 6 bases from J; bases unmatched to any gene: 11. The CDR3: CASSYDIGTGSGEQYF. Here the CDR3 DNA reads TGTGCCAGCAGTTACGACATAGGGACAGGGAGTGGCGAGCAGTACTTC.

The chain carries TRBV25-1 and TRBJ2-2; tentatively, D is TRBD1 (6 bases). CDR3 length: 14 amino acids. The V gene's germline CDR1 is MGHDK and CDR2 SYGVNS. The V end lost 3 bases, the J end lost 3 bases, and 8 bases lay between the germline ends. CDR3 region: CASSEGAHTGELFF. DNA for the CDR3: TGTGCCAGCAGTGAGGGGGCGCACACCGGGGAGCTGTTTTTT.

This chain joins TRBV10-3 and TRBJ1-4; 10 bases are shared with TRBD1. In germline, CDR1 is ENHRY, CDR2 SYGVKD. The CDR3 runs 15 residues. The junction had 12 bases not matched to a gene; V was cut back by 6 bases and J by 11 bases. The CDR3: CAISTDSTGGEKLFF. DNA of the CDR3: TGTGCCATCAGCACCGACTCGACAGGGGGCGAGAAACTGTTTTTT.

The chain is built from TRBV7-8 and TRBJ2-5, with 12 bases fitting TRBD2. Per the germline V gene, CDR1 is SGHVS and CDR2 is FQNEAQ. The length of the CDR3 is 16 residues. V was pared by 5 bases and J by 5 bases, with 9 bases of the junction left unmatched. The CDR3 DNA is TGTGCCAGCAGCCGCACTAGCGGGGGGTTATGGGAGACCCAGTACTTC. Protein sequence: CASSRTSGGLWETQYF.

This clone occurred a few times. The rearrangement links TRBV19 to TRBJ2-7, with 7 bases that match TRBD1. The CDR3 consists of 14 residues. V dropped 5 bases and J dropped 1; count of bases not matched to a gene: 5. CDR1 is LNHDA, CDR2 SQIVND, per germline (reference sequence). The CDR3 bases are TGTGCCAGTAGTGTGGTCAGGGGGTCCTACGAGCAGTACTTC. Its translation: CASSVVRGSYEQYF.

The chain couples TRBV6-5 to TRBJ2-5; 7 bases are a match to TRBD2. The J call is in doubt because the DNA end fits TRBJ2-7 better. CDR3 size: 14 residues. Germline loops: CDR1 MNHEY, CDR2 SVGAGI. The CDR3 DNA reads TGTGCCAGCAGTACCGGACTAGATTACTACGAGCAGTACTTC. Translating it yields CASSTGLDYYEQYF.

V and J are TRBV30 and TRBJ2-5, with 7 bases that match TRBD2. The germline V gene has CDR1 GTSNPN and CDR2 SVGIG (reference sequence). The ends lost 4 bases at V and 5 bases at J; junction bases unmatched: 10. The CDR3 extends over 14 amino acids. The CDR3 sequence: CAWMIMSGAETQYF. For the CDR3, the DNA is TGTGCCTGGATGATAATGAGCGGGGCCGAGACCCAGTACTTC.

This clone came up a few times. The chain uses TRBV6-1 and TRBJ1-4; D not certain. CDR1 and CDR2 from the germline V gene are MNHNS and SASEGT. The CDR3 consists of 14 residues. The V and J ends lost 3 bases and 6 bases respectively, with 11 bases between them. The chain's CDR3 is CASSDRGGYEKLFF. In nucleotides, the CDR3 is TGTGCCAGCAGTGACCGGGGAGGCTATGAAAAACTGTTTTTT.